This T cell receptor beta chain came from a study of shared clonotypes between healthy human individuals. Points on this clone: What it binds is not known.

Notes on the study in general: There were few donors, and this limited the genetic and exposure-history diversity represented. Memory subsets had estimated richness that was generally smaller than that of naive subsets.

Genomic DNA from each subset was divided evenly over several immunoSEQ plates. Sequenced by immunoSEQ multiplex PCR; TCRdb stores in-frame clones only, minus some. The table records under 1,900,000 clones, 98% to 99% of them present only once. The sequence was collected from a man in his thirties or forties in good health. Sequencing was performed on naive CD4+ T cells sorted from blood. Subset of the sample: CD45RA+ positively selected.

As DNA, the CDR3 is TGCGCCAGCAGCGACCCCCGACAGGGTGGCTATGGCTACACCTTC. Its protein product is CASSDPRQGGYGYTF. The chain is built from TRBV5-1 and TRBJ1-2; 7 bases agree with TRBD1. V dropped 4 bases and J dropped 4; count of bases not matched to a gene: 10. Per the germline V gene, CDR1 is SGHRS and CDR2 is YFSETQ. The CDR3 runs 15 residues.